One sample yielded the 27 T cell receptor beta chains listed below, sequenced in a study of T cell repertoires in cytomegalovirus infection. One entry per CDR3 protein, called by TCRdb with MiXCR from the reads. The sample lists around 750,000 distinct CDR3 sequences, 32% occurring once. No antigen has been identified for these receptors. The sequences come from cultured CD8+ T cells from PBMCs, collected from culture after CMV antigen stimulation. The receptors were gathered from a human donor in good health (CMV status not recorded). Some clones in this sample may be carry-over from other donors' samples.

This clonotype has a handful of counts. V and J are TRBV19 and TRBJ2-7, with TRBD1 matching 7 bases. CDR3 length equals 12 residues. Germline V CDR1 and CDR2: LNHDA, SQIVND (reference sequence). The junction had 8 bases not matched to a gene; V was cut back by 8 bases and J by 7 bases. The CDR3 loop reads CASSQGDREQYF. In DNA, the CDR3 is TGTGCCAGTTCCCAGGGGGACCGAGAGCAGTACTTC.

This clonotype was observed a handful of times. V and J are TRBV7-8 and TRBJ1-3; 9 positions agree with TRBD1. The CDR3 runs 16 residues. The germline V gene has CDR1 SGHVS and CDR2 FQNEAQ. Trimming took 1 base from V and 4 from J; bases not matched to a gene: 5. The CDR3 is CASSLVGDRVGNTIYF. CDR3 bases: TGTGCCAGCAGCTTAGTAGGGGACAGGGTAGGAAACACCATATATTTT.

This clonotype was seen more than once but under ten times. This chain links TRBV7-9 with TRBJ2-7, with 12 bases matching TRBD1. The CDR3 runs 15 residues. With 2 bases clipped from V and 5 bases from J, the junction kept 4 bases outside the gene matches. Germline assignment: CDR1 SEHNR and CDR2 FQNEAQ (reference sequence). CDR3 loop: CASSLFGDRGHEQYV. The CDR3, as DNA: TGTGCCAGCAGCTTATTCGGGGACAGGGGGCACGAGCAGTACGTC.

The CDR3 is CASSPWDRGFNSPLHF. The CDR3 DNA sequence: TGTGCCAGCAGTCCCTGGGACAGGGGGTTTAATTCACCCCTCCACTTT. V is TRBV12-3 or TRBV12-4 and J is TRBJ1-6; 11 bases are a match to TRBD1. The CDR3 covers 16 residues. The V and J ends lost 5 bases and 6 bases, in that order; junction bases with no gene match: 6.

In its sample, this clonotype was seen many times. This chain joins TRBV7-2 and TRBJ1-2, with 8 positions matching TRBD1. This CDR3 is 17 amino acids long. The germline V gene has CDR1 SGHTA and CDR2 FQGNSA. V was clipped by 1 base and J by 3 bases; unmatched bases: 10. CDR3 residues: CASSLDIGRGRDYGYTF. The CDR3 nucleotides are TGTGCCAGCAGCTTAGATATAGGCAGGGGGCGCGACTATGGCTACACCTTC.

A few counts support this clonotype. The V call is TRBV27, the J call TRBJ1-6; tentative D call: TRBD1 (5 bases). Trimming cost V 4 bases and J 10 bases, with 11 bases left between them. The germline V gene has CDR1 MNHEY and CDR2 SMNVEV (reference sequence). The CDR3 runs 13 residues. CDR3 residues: CASSWGEGSPLHF. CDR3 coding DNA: TGTGCCAGCAGTTGGGGAGAGGGGTCACCCCTCCACTTT.

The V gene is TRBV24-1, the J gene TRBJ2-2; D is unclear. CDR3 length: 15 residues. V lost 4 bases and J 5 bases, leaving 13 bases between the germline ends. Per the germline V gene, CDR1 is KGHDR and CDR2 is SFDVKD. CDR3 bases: TGTGCCACCAGTGACCGGTACGACGGTACCGGGGAGCTGTTTTTT. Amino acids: CATSDRYDGTGELFF.

CDR3 in DNA: TGTGCCAGCAGCCCCGGGCTAGAGGAGGGGTCTCAGCCCCAGCATTTT. Translating gives CASSPGLEEGSQPQHF. The genes are TRBV7-2 and TRBJ1-5; tentatively, D is TRBD1 (5 bases). Germline CDR1 is SGHTA and CDR2 is FQGNSA. CDR3 size: 16 residues. V lost 5 bases and J 6 bases, leaving 20 bases between the germline ends.

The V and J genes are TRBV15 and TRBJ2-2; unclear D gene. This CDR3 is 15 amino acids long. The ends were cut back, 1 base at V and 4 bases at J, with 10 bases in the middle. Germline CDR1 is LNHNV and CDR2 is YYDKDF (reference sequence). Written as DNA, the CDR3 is TGTGCCACCAGCAGAGTCCCCGTGATCACCGGGGAGCTGTTTTTT. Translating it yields CATSRVPVITGELFF.

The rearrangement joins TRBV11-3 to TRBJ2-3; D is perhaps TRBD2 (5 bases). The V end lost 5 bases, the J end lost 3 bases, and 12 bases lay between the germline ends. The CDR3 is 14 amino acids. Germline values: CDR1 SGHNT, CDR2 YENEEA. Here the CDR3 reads CASSPYGETDTQYF. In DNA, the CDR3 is TGTGCCAGCAGCCCGTACGGGGAGACAGATACGCAGTATTTT.

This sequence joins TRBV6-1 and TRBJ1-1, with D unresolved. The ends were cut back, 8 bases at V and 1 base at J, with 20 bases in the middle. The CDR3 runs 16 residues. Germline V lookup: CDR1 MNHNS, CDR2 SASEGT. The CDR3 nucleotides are TGTGCCAGCTCGTGGGTCCCCCAATGGGGGAACACTGAAGCTTTCTTT. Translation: CASSWVPQWGNTEAFF.

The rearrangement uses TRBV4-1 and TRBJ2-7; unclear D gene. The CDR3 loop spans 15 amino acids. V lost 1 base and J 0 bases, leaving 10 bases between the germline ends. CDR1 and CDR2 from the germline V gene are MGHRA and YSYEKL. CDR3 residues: CASSQGEESSYEQYF. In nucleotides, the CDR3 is TGCGCCAGCAGCCAAGGCGAAGAGAGCTCCTACGAGCAGTACTTC.

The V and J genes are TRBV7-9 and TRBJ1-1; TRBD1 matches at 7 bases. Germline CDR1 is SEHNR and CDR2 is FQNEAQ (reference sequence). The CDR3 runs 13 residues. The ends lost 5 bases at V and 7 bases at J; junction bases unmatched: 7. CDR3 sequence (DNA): TGTGCCAGCAGCGGACAGGCCCGGCGTGAAGCTTTCTTT. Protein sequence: CASSGQARREAFF.

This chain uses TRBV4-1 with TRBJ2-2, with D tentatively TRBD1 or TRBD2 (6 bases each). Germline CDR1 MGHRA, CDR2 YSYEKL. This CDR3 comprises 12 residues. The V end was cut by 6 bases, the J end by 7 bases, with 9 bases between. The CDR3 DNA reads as TGCGCCAGCAGAGGGGGGATCGGGGAGCTGTTTTTT. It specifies CASRGGIGELFF.

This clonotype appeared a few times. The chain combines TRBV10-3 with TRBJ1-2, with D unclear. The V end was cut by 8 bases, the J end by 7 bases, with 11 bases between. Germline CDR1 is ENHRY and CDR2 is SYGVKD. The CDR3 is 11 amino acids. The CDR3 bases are TGTGCCATCGGAGCCTCCCGTGGCTACACCTTC. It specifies CAIGASRGYTF.

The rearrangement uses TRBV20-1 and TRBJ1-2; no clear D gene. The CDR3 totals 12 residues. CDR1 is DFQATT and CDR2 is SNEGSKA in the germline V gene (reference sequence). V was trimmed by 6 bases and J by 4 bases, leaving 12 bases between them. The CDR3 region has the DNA TGCAGTGCCCTAGGGCAGATCTATGGCTACACCTTC. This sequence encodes CSALGQIYGYTF.

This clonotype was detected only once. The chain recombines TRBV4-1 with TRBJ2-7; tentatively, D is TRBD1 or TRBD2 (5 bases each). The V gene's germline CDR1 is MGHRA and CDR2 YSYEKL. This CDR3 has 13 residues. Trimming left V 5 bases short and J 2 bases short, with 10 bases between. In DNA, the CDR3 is TGCGCCAGCAGCGGGGGTGACACCTACGAGCAGTACTTC. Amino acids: CASSGGDTYEQYF.

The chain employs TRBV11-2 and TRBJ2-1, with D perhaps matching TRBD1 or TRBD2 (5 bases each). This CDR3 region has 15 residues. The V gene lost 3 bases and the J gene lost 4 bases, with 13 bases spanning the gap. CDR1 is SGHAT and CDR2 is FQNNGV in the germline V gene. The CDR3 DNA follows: TGTGCCAGCAGCTTCGGGACCTCCACTTACAATGAGCAGTTCTTC. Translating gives CASSFGTSTYNEQFF.

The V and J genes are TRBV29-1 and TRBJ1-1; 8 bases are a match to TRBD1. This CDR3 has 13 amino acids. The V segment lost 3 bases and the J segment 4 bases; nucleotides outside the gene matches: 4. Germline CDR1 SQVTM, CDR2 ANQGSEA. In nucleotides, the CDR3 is TGCAGCGTTGAGAGGACAGGGACCACTGAAGCTTTCTTT. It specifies CSVERTGTTEAFF.

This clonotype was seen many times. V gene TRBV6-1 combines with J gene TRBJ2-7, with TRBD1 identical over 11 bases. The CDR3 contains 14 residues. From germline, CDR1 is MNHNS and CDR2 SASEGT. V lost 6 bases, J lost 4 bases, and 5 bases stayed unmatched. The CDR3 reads CASSQGDRGYEQYF. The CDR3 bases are TGTGCCAGCAGCCAAGGGGACAGGGGGTACGAGCAGTACTTC.

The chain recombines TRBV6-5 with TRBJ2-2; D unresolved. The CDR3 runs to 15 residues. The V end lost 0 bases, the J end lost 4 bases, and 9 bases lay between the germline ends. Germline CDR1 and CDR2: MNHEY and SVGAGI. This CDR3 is CASSYSSGTTGELFF. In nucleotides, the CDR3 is TGTGCCAGCAGTTACTCGTCGGGTACCACCGGGGAGCTGTTTTTT.

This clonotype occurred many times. CDR3 protein: CASSLKGTGELFF. In DNA, the CDR3 is TGTGCCAGCAGCTTAAAGGGGACCGGGGAGCTGTTTTTT. The chain has TRBV27 and TRBJ2-2; the D gene is possibly TRBD1 (5 bases). CDR3 size: 13 residues. The V end was cut by 6 bases, the J end by 5 bases, with 10 bases between. The germline CDR1 and CDR2 sequences are MNHEY and SMNVEV (reference sequence).

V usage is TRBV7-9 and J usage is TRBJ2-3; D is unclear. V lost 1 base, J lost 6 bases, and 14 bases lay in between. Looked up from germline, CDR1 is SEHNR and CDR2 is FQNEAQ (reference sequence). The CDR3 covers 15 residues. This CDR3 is CASSLGAGSHDTQYF. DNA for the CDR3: TGTGCCAGCAGCTTAGGGGCAGGCTCACACGATACGCAGTATTTT. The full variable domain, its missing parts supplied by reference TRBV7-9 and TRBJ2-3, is DTGVSQNPRHKITKRGQNVTFRCDPISEHNRLYWYRQTLGQGPEFLTYFQNEAQLEKSRLLSDRFSAERPKGSFSTLEIQRTEQGDSAMYLCASSLGAGSHDTQYFGPGTRLTVL.

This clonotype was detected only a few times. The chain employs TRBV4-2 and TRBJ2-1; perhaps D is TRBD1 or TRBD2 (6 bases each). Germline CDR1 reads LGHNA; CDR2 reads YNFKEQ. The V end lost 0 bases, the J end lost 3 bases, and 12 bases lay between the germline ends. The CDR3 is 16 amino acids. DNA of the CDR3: TGTGCCAGCAGCCAAGATAGCGGCAGGGGCTACAATGAGCAGTTCTTC. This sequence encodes CASSQDSGRGYNEQFF.

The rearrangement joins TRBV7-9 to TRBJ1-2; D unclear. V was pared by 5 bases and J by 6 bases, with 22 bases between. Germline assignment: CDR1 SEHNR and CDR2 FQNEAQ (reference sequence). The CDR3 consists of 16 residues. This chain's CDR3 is CASSLVGAVNRDGYTF. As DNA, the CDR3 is TGTGCCAGCAGCCTTGTAGGAGCAGTCAACCGGGATGGCTACACCTTC.

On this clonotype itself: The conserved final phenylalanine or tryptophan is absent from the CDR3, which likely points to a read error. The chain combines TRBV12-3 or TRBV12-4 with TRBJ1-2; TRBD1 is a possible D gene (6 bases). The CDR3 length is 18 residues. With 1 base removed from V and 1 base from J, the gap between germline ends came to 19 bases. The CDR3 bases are TGTGCCAGCAGTTTAGGTCCCTATGTGGGGGGCCTTAACTATGGCTACACCTTA. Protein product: CASSLGPYVGGLNYGYTL.

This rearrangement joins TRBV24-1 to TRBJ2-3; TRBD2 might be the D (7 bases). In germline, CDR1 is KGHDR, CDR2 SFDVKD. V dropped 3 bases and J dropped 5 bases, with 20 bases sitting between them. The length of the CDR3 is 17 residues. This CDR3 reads CATSDAQGGGIEDTQYF. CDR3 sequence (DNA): TGTGCCACCAGTGATGCCCAAGGGGGAGGGATCGAAGATACGCAGTATTTT.